This is a list of T cell receptor beta chains from one sample in a study of cytomegalovirus exposure and HLA in healthy donors. Assay: immunoSEQ multiplex PCR; the TCRdb copy retains only in-frame clones and omits some. Seen in this sample are about 200,000 clones; the ten most common clones hold roughly 0.74%. The source material was PBMCs. Receptor source: a boy between 10 and 17 years old in good health and CMV-seronegative. The CDR3 runs from the conserved cysteine through the conserved F or W. The D gene is left open where the match is weak.

j_call | v_call | d_call | cdr3_nt | cdr3_aa
TRBJ1-2 | TRBV27 | TRBD1 | TGTGCCAGCAGCCCTGGACAGGGAAGTGGCTACACCTTC | CASSPGQGSGYTF
TRBJ1-1 | TRBV4-1 | . | TGCGCCAGCAGCCAAAAATCGGCGGACACTGAAGCTTTCTTT | CASSQKSADTEAFF
TRBJ2-5 | TRBV10-3 | . | TGTGCCATCAGTGTTAGGGACCTAACGGGGGCCCAGTACTTC | CAISVRDLTGAQYF
TRBJ1-2 | TRBV11-2 | TRBD1 | TGTGCCAGCAGCTCGGGACAGGTGGCCGATGGCTACACCTTC | CASSSGQVADGYTF
TRBJ2-5 | TRBV14 | . | TGTGCCAGCAGCCAAGGCAGGGAGACCCAGTACTTC | CASSQGRETQYF
TRBJ2-1 | TRBV7-3 | . | TGTGCCAGCAGCTTAACCCCCGGCAATGAGCAGTTCTTC | CASSLTPGNEQFF
TRBJ1-1 | TRBV30 | . | TGTGCCTGGAGTCGGCTGAGGGACACTGAAGCTTTCTTT | CAWSRLRDTEAFF
TRBJ1-6 | TRBV4-1 | . | TGCGCCAGCGGCCAAGCGGGTTCAGTCTACTCACCCCTCCACTTT | CASGQAGSVYSPLHF
TRBJ1-5 | TRBV6-8 | . | TGTGCCAGCAGACTCCGACTTACAAGTCTCCAATATGGCAATCAGCCCCAGCATTTT | CASRLRLTSLQYGNQPQHF
TRBJ2-1 | TRBV7-2 | TRBD2 | TGTGCCAGCCGCGATAGTGGTAGCGGGGGGTCAAATTACAATGAGCAGTTCTTC | CASRDSGSGGSNYNEQFF
TRBJ2-1 | TRBV18 | . | TGTGCCAGCTCACCGGAAGCGATATCCTACAATGAGCAGTTCTTC | CASSPEAISYNEQFF
TRBJ1-5 | TRBV7-2 | . | TGTGCCAGCAGCTTATGGGGACACAATCAGCCCCAGCATTTT | CASSLWGHNQPQHF
TRBJ2-4 | TRBV5-6 | . | TGTGCCAGCAGCTTTTCCAGTATCAAAAACATTCAGTACTTC | CASSFSSIKNIQYF
TRBJ2-2 | TRBV7-9 | . | TGTGCCAGCAGCTCCAGGGGTCCCCGTGGCACCGGGGAGCTGTTTTTT | CASSSRGPRGTGELFF
TRBJ2-1 | TRBV5-1 | TRBD2 | TGCGCCAGCAGTTCGATGGCTAGCGGGGGGCCCTCCTACAATGAGCAGTTCTTC | CASSSMASGGPSYNEQFF
TRBJ2-3 | TRBV7-3 | . | TGTGCCAGCAGCTTAGGGGGCGGTACGCAGTATTTT | CASSLGGGTQYF
TRBJ2-1 | TRBV30 | TRBD2 | TGTGCCTGGAGTGTACCTAGCGGGGGGGTGTTGGCGCAGTTCTTC | CAWSVPSGGVLAQFF
TRBJ1-1 | TRBV14 | . | TGTGCCAGCAGCGCCCAGACGGGTTTTAGCGCTGAAGCTTTCTTT | CASSAQTGFSAEAFF